The next 10 T cell receptor beta chains were all read from a single sample in a study of T cells in Graves' hyperthyroidism and ophthalmopathy. TCR beta CDR3 region amplification was performed from RNA transcripts. First-round RT-PCR with HTBI primers amplified the TCR CDR3 region. TCRdb reanalysed the multiplex PCR reads using MiXCR and keeps one entry per CDR3 protein. Here the sample spans a few hundred thousand distinct CDR3 sequences, roughly 15% being singletons. The source material was blood. The source is a woman in her thirties or forties with Graves' hyperthyroidism.

This clonotype was observed a few times. Because the CDR3 is missing its conserved closing phenylalanine or tryptophan, this is likely a read error. The rearrangement links TRBV11-2 to TRBJ2-5, with 8 bases aligning to TRBD2. V dropped 5 bases and J dropped 5; count of bases not matched to a gene: 10. The germline CDR1 and CDR2 sequences are SGHAT and FQNNGV. This CDR3 has 15 amino acids. The CDR3 protein is CASSAPRGAPETQYL. In nucleotides, the CDR3 is TGTGCCAGCAGCGCCCCGCGGGGGGCGCCTGAGACCCAGTACCTC.

V gene TRBV19 combines with J gene TRBJ2-1, with TRBD2 matching 11 bases. The CDR3 covers 15 residues. The germline gives CDR1 LNHDA, CDR2 SQIVND (reference sequence). J lost 6 bases, V lost 6 bases, and 7 bases had no gene match. CDR3 DNA sequence: TGTGCCAGTAGGATTAGCGGGAGGGCCCTCAATGAGCAGTTCTTC. It translates to CASRISGRALNEQFF.

The chain uses TRBV20-1 and TRBJ1-6, with 9 bases aligning to TRBD1. This CDR3 contains 17 residues. Trimming at V came to 3 bases and at J to 6 bases, leaving 12 bases not matched to a gene. In germline, CDR1 is DFQATT, CDR2 SNEGSKA (reference sequence). The DNA for the CDR3 is TGCAGTGCTAGTAACCGGCCCGGGACAGGGTTTAATTCACCCCTCCACTTT. It yields the protein CSASNRPGTGFNSPLHF.

At least ten counts were recorded for this clonotype. The chain links TRBV28 to TRBJ2-3, with 8 positions matching TRBD2. This CDR3 has 14 amino acids. The ends lost 3 bases at V and 8 bases at J; junction bases unmatched: 7. Germline V gene lookup returns CDR1 MDHEN and CDR2 SYDVKM. The DNA of the CDR3 is TGTGCCAGCAGTTTGAGTCTAGCGGGCGGTACGCAGTATTTT. Protein: CASSLSLAGGTQYF.

This clonotype was counted many times. Here the CDR3 DNA reads TGTGCCAGCAATGGAGGGCAACGGAGGGGTCCTAACTATGGCTACACCTTC. Residues: CASNGGQRRGPNYGYTF. This rearrangement joins TRBV28 to TRBJ1-2, with D maybe TRBD1 (5 bases). The germline V gene encodes CDR1 MDHEN and CDR2 SYDVKM. The V gene lost 7 bases and the J gene lost 0 bases, with 21 bases spanning the gap. The CDR3 runs 17 residues.

Here the CDR3 DNA reads TGCAGCGTTGCTAGAAGCTCCTACAATGAGCAGTTCTTC. It encodes CSVARSSYNEQFF. This rearrangement joins TRBV29-1 to TRBJ2-1; D remains unclear. Germline-derived CDR1 and CDR2 are SQVTM and ANQGSEA. The V gene lost 4 bases and the J gene lost 0 bases, with 7 bases spanning the gap. The CDR3 has 13 residues.

This clonotype was detected many times. The chain employs TRBV27 and TRBJ2-1; maybe TRBD2 (6 bases). Germline V gene sequence: CDR1 MNHEY, CDR2 SMNVEV (reference sequence). Trimming shortened V by 4 bases and J by 2 bases, and 9 bases separated the two germline ends. CDR3 length: 14 residues. Here the CDR3 reads CASSYGGPYNEQFF. For the CDR3, the DNA is TGTGCCAGCAGTTACGGGGGACCCTACAATGAGCAGTTCTTC.

With regard to this clonotype: A much larger clone lies one base from this, so it may be a read error. The chain links TRBV6-1 to TRBJ2-7, with TRBD2 identical over 10 bases. The germline V gene encodes CDR1 MNHNS and CDR2 SASEGT. The trim removed 6 bases at V and 2 bases at J, leaving 10 bases unmatched. This CDR3 spans 16 amino acids. The CDR3 is CASRAYSAGGPYEQYF. Here the CDR3 DNA reads TGTGCCAGCAGGGCCTACTCAGCGGGAGGGCCCTACGAGCAGTACTTC.

The chain couples TRBV27 to TRBJ2-7; D assignment may be TRBD1 or TRBD2 (5 bases each). This CDR3 region has 13 residues. The germline V gene has CDR1 MNHEY and CDR2 SMNVEV (reference sequence). Trimming removed 8 bases from V and 7 bases from J, with 18 bases in between. The CDR3 sequence is CASSLGVLGEQYF. In nucleotides, the CDR3 is TGTGCCAGCTCCCTGGGGGTTCTGGGGGAGCAGTACTTC.

This clonotype was detected many times. The rearrangement joins TRBV13 to TRBJ2-7; D might be TRBD1 or TRBD2, each matching 5 bases. Per the germline V gene, CDR1 is PRHDT and CDR2 is FYEKMQ (reference sequence). The CDR3 runs 14 residues. V shed 5 bases and J shed 0 bases, with 11 bases lying between them. The chain's CDR3 is CASSARDRSYEQYF. The CDR3 DNA reads TGTGCCAGCAGCGCCCGGGACCGCTCCTACGAGCAGTACTTC.